A selection of T cell receptor beta chains follows, all from one sample in a study of identifying expanded T cells in peripheral blood. Measured with immunoSEQ multiplex PCR; TCRdb has only the in-frame clones, and not every one. The sample has approximately 100,000 clones, around 90% seen once. Sequencing was done on a sample of blood. These receptors were obtained from a person between 18 and 75 years old in good health. Each CDR3 is given with its conserved first and last residue. A D gene is named only where the DNA matches it firmly. Rows may omit the clone size; those that give it use once, few, many or a size class.

size: -; D: -; V: TRBV11-2; J: TRBJ2-7; DNA: TGTGCCAGCAGCTCCCTCATTTTGCAGTACTTC; CDR3: CASSSLILQYF
size: -; D: TRBD1; V: TRBV28; J: TRBJ2-1; DNA: TGTGCCAGCAGTTCGATCCGGACAGGGGGTTTAGCTGAGCAGTTCTTC; CDR3: CASSSIRTGGLAEQFF
size: -; D: TRBD2; V: TRBV19; J: TRBJ2-1; DNA: TGTGCCAGTAGTACCCGACTAGCGGGGGGCCTCAATGAGCAGTTCTTC; CDR3: CASSTRLAGGLNEQFF
size: -; D: TRBD2; V: TRBV7-2; J: TRBJ2-1; DNA: TGTGCCAGCAGCGTAGCTAGCGGGGGGGCCTACAATGAGCAGTTCTTC; CDR3: CASSVASGGAYNEQFF
size: -; D: -; V: TRBV6-1; J: TRBJ1-5; DNA: TGTGCCAGCAGTGTCGAGGGCGACAGTCTCCATCAGCCCCAGCATTTT; CDR3: CASSVEGDSLHQPQHF
size: few; D: -; V: TRBV30; J: TRBJ1-4; DNA: TGTGCCTGGAGTCGCCCGGGGAGATTTAACGCTAATGAAAAACTGTTTTTT; CDR3: CAWSRPGRFNANEKLFF
size: -; D: -; V: TRBV2; J: TRBJ1-6; DNA: TGTGCCAGCACCCCGGGGGGGCCCTATAATTCACCCCTCCACTTT; CDR3: CASTPGGPYNSPLHF
size: -; D: TRBD1; V: TRBV19; J: TRBJ1-1; DNA: TGTGCCAGTAGTCGGGACAGGGTTACTGAAGCTTTCTTT; CDR3: CASSRDRVTEAFF
size: -; D: -; V: TRBV5-5; J: TRBJ2-7; DNA: TGTGCCAGCAGCTTGTTGGTTCCCAGGGCGGACTACGAGCAGTACTTC; CDR3: CASSLLVPRADYEQYF
size: -; D: -; V: TRBV5-4; J: TRBJ2-2; DNA: TGTGCCAGCAGCTTGGCTGACAATGCCGGGGAGCTGTTTTTT; CDR3: CASSLADNAGELFF
size: -; D: -; V: TRBV2; J: TRBJ2-7; DNA: TGTGCCAGCGGGGGGGCCGGGGGCGAGCAGTACTTC; CDR3: CASGGAGGEQYF
size: -; D: -; V: TRBV5-6; J: TRBJ1-1; DNA: TGTGCCAGCAGCTTGTTGCCCCAGGGTGCTGAAGCTTTCTTT; CDR3: CASSLLPQGAEAFF
size: -; D: -; V: TRBV5-1; J: TRBJ1-1; DNA: TGCGCCAGCAGCTTGGCCGGGGGCTCGGTCGCTGAAGCTTTCTTT; CDR3: CASSLAGGSVAEAFF
size: -; D: -; V: TRBV5-6; J: TRBJ1-1; DNA: TGTGCCAGCAGCGGGGGGGCGGTATGGAACACTGAAGCTTTCTTT; CDR3: CASSGGAVWNTEAFF
size: -; D: -; V: TRBV7-7; J: TRBJ2-7; DNA: TGTGCCAGCAGCTTAGGGGAAGGTTGGGGTTACGAGCAGTACTTC; CDR3: CASSLGEGWGYEQYF
size: -; D: -; V: TRBV6-6; J: TRBJ2-4; DNA: TGTGCCAGCAGGCCTACAGGGACCAAAAACATTCAGTACTTC; CDR3: CASRPTGTKNIQYF
size: -; D: -; V: TRBV27; J: TRBJ1-2; DNA: TGTGCCAGCAGTTTTGCAGGACAGTATGGCTACACCTTC; CDR3: CASSFAGQYGYTF
size: -; D: TRBD1; V: TRBV29-1; J: TRBJ1-4; DNA: TGCAGCGCTACCGGGACAGGGGGCGCGGGTGAAAAACTGTTTTTT; CDR3: CSATGTGGAGEKLFF
size: few; D: -; V: TRBV5-1; J: TRBJ1-6; DNA: TGCGCCAGCGCCTCAGGGGACTCCAATTCACCCCTCCACTTT; CDR3: CASASGDSNSPLHF
size: -; D: TRBD1; V: TRBV19; J: TRBJ2-7; DNA: TGTGCCAGTCAATCGGGACAGGGACCCTACGAGCAGTACTTC; CDR3: CASQSGQGPYEQYF
size: -; D: -; V: TRBV30; J: TRBJ1-5; DNA: TGTGCCTGGAGCCCCGGGGCCCGCAAGGACCGGCGGCAGCCCCAGCATTTT; CDR3: CAWSPGARKDRRQPQHF
size: few; D: TRBD2; V: TRBV4-3; J: TRBJ2-3; DNA: TGCGCCAGCAGCCAAGTTTTTGCTCTACGAGGCGGGGGGGAAGATACGCAGTATTTT; CDR3: CASSQVFALRGGGEDTQYF